A single sample is the source of the 3 T cell receptor beta chains below, sequenced in a study of T cell repertoires in cytomegalovirus infection. From the reads, TCRdb called clonotypes with MiXCR, one entry per CDR3 protein. The sample lists about 190,000 distinct CDR3 sequences, roughly 28% occurring once. Input material: PBMCs. The receptors were sampled from a human donor in good health (CMV status not recorded). Some clones in this sample may be carry-over from other donors' samples.

The rearrangement links TRBV28 to TRBJ1-3; D remains ambiguous. The CDR3 loop spans 12 amino acids. Germline values: CDR1 MDHEN, CDR2 SYDVKM. V lost 6 bases to trimming and J lost 2 bases, with 5 bases between them. DNA for the CDR3: TGTGCCAGCAGAAGGGCTGGAAACACCATATATTTT. Translated: CASRRAGNTIYF.

This clonotype appeared a few times. The genes are TRBV4-3 and TRBJ1-2; D ambiguous. CDR1 and CDR2 (germline): LGHNA, YSLEER. The CDR3 consists of 15 residues. Trimming shortened V by 0 bases and J by 1 base, and 9 bases separated the two germline ends. CDR3 bases: TGCGCCAGCAGCCAAGATTATAGCAGTAACTATGGCTACACCTTC. It yields the protein CASSQDYSSNYGYTF.

This clonotype has just a few counts. This chain joins TRBV7-2 and TRBJ1-5, with 8 bases identical to TRBD1. The CDR3 covers 15 residues. Germline CDR1 and CDR2: SGHTA and FQGNSA. Unmatched junction bases numbered 5, after V lost 0 bases and J lost 7 bases. The CDR3 DNA sequence: TGTGCCAGCAGCTTAGCGACAGGGGAGGGCCAGCCCCAGCATTTT. This gives the protein CASSLATGEGQPQHF. Drawing the rest from reference TRBV7-2 and TRBJ1-5, the complete variable domain is GAGVSQSPSNKVTEKGKDVELRCDPISGHTALYWYRQSLGQGLEFLIYFQGNSAPDKSGLPSDRFSAERTGGSVSTLTIQRTQQEDSAVYLCASSLATGEGQPQHFGDGTRLSIL.